Listed here is a single TCR beta chain. Antigen specificity is unknown. Using immunoSEQ multiplex PCR, the repertoire was profiled, and TCRdb retains in-frame clones only, with some absent. In the table there are under 130,000 clones, nearly 90% of which are singletons. The sample belongs to a study of T cell responses to AZD1222 COVID-19 vaccine. Findings and caveats of the study: The sample set comprised mostly white British donors with more females, and clonal diversity was possibly underestimated. AZD1222 recipients seropositive at baseline numbered only six or seven.

The CDR3 has 15 residues. Germline V gene sequence: CDR1 SEHNR, CDR2 FQNEAQ (reference sequence). Trimming cost V 1 base and J 4 bases, with 13 bases left between them. This clonotype was sampled from an adult who received the AZD1222 COVID-19 vaccine. V gene TRBV7-9 combines with J gene TRBJ1-1; D unresolved. Specimen: peripheral blood, collected 28 days after the second AZD1222 dose. The CDR3 sequence is CASSLEDVATTEAFF. CDR3 DNA: TGTGCCAGCAGCTTAGAGGACGTCGCGACCACTGAAGCTTTCTTT.